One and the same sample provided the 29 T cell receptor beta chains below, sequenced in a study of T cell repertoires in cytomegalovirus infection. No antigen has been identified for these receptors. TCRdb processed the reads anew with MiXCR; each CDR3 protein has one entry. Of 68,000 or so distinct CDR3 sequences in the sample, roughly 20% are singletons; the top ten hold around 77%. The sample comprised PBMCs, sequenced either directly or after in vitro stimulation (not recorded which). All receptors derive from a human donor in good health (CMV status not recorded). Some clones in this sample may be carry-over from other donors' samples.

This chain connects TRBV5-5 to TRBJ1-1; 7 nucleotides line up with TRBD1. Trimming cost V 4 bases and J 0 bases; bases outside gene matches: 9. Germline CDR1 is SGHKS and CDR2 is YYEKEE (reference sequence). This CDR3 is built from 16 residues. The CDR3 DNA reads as TGTGCCAGCAGCCAAAGGACCGGGACAGTGAACACTGAAGCTTTCTTT. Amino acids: CASSQRTGTVNTEAFF.

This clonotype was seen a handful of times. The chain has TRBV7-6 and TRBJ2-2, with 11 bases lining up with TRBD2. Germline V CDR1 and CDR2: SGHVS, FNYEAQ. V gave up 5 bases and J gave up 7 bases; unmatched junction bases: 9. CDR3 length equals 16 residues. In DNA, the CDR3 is TGTGCCAGCAGCGAGACTAGCGGGACGACGGGCGGGGAGCTGTTTTTT. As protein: CASSETSGTTGGELFF.

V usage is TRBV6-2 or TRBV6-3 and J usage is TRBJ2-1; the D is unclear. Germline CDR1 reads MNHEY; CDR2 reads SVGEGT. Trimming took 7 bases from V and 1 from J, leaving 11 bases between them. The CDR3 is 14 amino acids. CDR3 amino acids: CASTPDRSYNEQFF. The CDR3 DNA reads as TGTGCCAGCACCCCTGATAGGTCCTACAATGAGCAGTTCTTC.

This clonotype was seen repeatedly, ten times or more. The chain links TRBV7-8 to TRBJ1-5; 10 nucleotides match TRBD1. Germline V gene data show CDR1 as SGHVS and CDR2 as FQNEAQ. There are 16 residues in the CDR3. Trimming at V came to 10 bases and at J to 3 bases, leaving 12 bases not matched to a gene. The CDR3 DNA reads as TGTGCCACCACGCGAAGGACAGGGGGACCCAATCAGCCCCAGCATTTT. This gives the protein CATTRRTGGPNQPQHF.

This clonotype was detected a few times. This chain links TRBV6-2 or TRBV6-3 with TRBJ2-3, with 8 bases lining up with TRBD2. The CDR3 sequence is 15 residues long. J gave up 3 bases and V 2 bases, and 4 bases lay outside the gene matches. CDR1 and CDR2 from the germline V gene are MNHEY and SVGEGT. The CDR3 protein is CASSYRAGATDTQYF. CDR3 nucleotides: TGTGCCAGCAGTTACCGAGCGGGAGCGACAGATACGCAGTATTTT.

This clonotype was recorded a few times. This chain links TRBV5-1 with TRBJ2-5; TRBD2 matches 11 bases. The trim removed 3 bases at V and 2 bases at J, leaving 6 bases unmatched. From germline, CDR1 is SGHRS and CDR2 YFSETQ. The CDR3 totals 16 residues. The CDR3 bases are TGCGCCAGCAGCTCAACCCGACTAGCGGGACAAGAGACCCAGTACTTC. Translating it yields CASSSTRLAGQETQYF. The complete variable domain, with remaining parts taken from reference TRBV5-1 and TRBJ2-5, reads KAGVTQTPRYLIKTRGQQVTLSCSPISGHRSVSWYQQTPGQGLQFLFEYFSETQRNKGNFPGRFSGRQFSNSRSEMNVSTLELGDSALYLCASSSTRLAGQETQYFGPGTRLLVL.

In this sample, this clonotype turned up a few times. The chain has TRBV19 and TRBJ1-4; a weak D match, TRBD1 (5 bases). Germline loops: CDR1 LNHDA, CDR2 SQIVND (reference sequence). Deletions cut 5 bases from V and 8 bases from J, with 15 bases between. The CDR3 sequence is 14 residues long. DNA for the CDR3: TGTGCCAGTAGTCCCCGGGGACGAGGGGAAAAACTGTTTTTT. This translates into CASSPRGRGEKLFF.

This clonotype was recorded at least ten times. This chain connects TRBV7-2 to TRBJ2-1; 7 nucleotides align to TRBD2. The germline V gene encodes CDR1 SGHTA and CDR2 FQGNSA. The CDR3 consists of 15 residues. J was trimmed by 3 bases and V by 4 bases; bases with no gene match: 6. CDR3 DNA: TGTGCCAGCAGCTCACGGACTAGTCGCTACAATGAGCAGTTCTTC. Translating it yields CASSSRTSRYNEQFF.

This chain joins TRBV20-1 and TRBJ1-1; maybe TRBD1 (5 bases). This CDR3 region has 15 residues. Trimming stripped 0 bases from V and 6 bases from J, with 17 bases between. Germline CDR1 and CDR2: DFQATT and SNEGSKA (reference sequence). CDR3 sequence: CSARDLTRVGAEAFF. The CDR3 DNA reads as TGCAGTGCTAGAGATCTGACCAGGGTGGGAGCTGAAGCTTTCTTT.

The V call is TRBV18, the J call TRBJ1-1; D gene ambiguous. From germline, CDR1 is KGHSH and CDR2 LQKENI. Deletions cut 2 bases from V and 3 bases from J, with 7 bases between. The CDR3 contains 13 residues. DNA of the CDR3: TGTGCCAGCTCACCAAGGGTTGACACTGAAGCTTTCTTT. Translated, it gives CASSPRVDTEAFF. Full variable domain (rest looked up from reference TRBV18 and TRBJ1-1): NAGVMQNPRHLVRRRGQEARLRCSPMKGHSHVYWYRQLPEEGLKFMVYLQKENIIDESGMPKERFSAEFPKEGPSILRIQQVVRGDSAAYFCASSPRVDTEAFFGQGTRLTVV.

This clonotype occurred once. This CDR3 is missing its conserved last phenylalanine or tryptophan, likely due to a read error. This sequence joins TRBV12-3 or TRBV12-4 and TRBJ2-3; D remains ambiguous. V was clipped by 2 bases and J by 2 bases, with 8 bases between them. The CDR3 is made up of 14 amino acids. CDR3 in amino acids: CASSLSLVTDTQYS. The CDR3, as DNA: TGTGCCAGCAGTTTAAGTCTAGTCACAGATACGCAGTATTCT.

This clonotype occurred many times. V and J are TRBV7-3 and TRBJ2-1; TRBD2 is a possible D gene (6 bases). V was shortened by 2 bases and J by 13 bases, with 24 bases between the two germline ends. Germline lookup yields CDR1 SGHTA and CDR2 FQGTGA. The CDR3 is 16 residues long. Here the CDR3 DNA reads TGTGCCAGCAGCTTAGGTCCGACTAGTACGACAAGATCACAGTTCTTC. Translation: CASSLGPTSTTRSQFF.

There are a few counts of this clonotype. CDR3 amino acids: CASSLIGGNQPQHF. The CDR3 DNA is TGTGCCAGCAGCTTAATCGGCGGAAATCAGCCCCAGCATTTT. The V gene is TRBV7-2, the J gene TRBJ1-5; D gene unclear. Germline values: CDR1 SGHTA, CDR2 FQGNSA. The CDR3 contains 14 residues. Trimming shortened V by 2 bases and J by 4 bases, and 9 bases separated the two germline ends.

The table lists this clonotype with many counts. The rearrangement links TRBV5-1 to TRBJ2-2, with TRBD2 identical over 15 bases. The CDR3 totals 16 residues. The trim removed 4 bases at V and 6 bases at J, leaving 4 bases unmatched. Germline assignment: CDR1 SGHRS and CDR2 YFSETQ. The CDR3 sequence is CASSTGLAGGAGELFF. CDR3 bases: TGCGCCAGCAGCACGGGACTAGCGGGAGGAGCCGGGGAGCTGTTTTTT. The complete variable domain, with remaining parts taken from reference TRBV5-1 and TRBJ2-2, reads KAGVTQTPRYLIKTRGQQVTLSCSPISGHRSVSWYQQTPGQGLQFLFEYFSETQRNKGNFPGRFSGRQFSNSRSEMNVSTLELGDSALYLCASSTGLAGGAGELFFGEGSRLTVL.

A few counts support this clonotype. The CDR3 loop is CASSQGQLNTGELFF. CDR3 DNA sequence: TGCGCCAGCAGCCAAGGACAACTGAACACCGGGGAGCTGTTTTTT. The chain couples TRBV4-3 to TRBJ2-2, with D hard to call. CDR1 LGHNA and CDR2 YSLEER come from the germline V gene. V dropped 1 base and J dropped 1 base, with 7 bases sitting between them. CDR3 length: 15 residues.

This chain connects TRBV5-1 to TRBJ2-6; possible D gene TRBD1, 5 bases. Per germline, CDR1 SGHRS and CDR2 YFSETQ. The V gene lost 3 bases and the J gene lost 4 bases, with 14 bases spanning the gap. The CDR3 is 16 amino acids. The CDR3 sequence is CASSSLQGDGANVLTF. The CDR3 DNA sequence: TGCGCCAGCAGCTCTCTCCAGGGCGACGGGGCCAACGTCCTGACTTTC.

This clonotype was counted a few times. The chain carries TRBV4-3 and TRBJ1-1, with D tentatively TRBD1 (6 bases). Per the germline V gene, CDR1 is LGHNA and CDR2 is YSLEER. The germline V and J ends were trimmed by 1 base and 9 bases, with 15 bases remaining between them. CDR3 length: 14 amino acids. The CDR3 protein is CASSQVRGRAQAFF. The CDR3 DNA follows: TGCGCCAGCAGCCAAGTCAGGGGCAGGGCGCAAGCTTTCTTT.

The CDR3 reads CATSGDANYGYTF. CDR3 nucleotide sequence: TGTGCCACCAGCGGGGACGCTAACTATGGCTACACCTTC. This chain joins TRBV15 and TRBJ1-2, with a tentative D call TRBD1 (5 bases). The ends were cut back, 5 bases at V and 0 bases at J, with 7 bases in the middle. The CDR3 contains 13 residues. Germline CDR1 is LNHNV and CDR2 is YYDKDF (reference sequence).

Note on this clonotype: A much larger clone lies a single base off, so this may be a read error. CDR3 amino acids: CASSKTSSGDNEQFF. The CDR3 DNA reads TGTGCCAGCAGTAAGACGTCTAGCGGGGACAATGAGCAGTTCTTC. The chain couples TRBV6-2 or TRBV6-3 to TRBJ2-1, with TRBD2 matching over 9 bases. Germline CDR1 and CDR2: MNHEY and SVGEGT. With V trimmed by 5 bases and J by 5 bases, 7 bases remained unmatched. This CDR3 comprises 15 residues.

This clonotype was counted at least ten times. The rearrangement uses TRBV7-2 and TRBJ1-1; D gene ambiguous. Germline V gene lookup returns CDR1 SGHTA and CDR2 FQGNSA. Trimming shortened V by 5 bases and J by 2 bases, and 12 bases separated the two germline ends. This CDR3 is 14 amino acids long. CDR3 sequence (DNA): TGTGCCAGCAGCCAAGGACCGGCAAACACTGAAGCTTTCTTT. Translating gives CASSQGPANTEAFF.

The CDR3 nucleotides are TGCGCCAGCAGCCAACTTCCGTCCGATACGCAGTATTTT. It is translated as CASSQLPSDTQYF. The chain couples TRBV4-3 to TRBJ2-3; no clear D. This CDR3 has 13 amino acids. V was clipped by 2 bases and J by 6 bases, with 9 bases between them. Per germline, CDR1 LGHNA and CDR2 YSLEER.

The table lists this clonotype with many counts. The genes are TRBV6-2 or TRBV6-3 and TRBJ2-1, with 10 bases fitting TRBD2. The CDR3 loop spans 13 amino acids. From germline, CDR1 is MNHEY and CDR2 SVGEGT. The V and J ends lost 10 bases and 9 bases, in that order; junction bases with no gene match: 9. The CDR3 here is CATKNSGRPEQFF. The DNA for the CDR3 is TGTGCCACCAAAAATAGCGGGAGGCCTGAGCAGTTCTTC.

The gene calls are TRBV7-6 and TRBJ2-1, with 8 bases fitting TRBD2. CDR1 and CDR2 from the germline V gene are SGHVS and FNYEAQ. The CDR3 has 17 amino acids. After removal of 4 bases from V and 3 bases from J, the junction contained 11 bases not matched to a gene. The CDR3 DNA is TGTGCCAGCAGCTCTGGGGGCGTAGCGGGAAACTACAATGAGCAGTTCTTC. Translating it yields CASSSGGVAGNYNEQFF.

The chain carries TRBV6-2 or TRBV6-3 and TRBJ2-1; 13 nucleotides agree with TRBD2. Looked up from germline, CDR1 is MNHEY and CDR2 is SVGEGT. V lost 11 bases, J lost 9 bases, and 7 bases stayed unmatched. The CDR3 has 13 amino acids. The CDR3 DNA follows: TGTGCCTTACGGACTAGCGGGAGTGCTGAGCAGTTCTTC. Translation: CALRTSGSAEQFF.

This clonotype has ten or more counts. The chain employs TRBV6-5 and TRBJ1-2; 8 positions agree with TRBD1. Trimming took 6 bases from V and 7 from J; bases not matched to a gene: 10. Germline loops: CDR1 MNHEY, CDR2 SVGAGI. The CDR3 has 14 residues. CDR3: CASSGQGGGGGYTF. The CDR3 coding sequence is TGTGCCAGCAGCGGACAGGGTGGGGGTGGTGGCTACACCTTC.

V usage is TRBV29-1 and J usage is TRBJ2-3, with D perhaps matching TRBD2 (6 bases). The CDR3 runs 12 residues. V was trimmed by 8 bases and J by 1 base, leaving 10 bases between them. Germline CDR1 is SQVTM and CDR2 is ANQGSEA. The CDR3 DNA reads TGCAGCACGGACTATGGCACAGATACGCAGTATTTT. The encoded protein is CSTDYGTDTQYF.

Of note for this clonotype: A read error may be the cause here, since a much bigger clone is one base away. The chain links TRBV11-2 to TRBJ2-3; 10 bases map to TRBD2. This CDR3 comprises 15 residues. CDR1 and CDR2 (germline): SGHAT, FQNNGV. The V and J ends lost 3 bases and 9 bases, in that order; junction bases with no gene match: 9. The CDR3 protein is CASSFRLAGEGTQYF. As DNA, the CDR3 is TGTGCCAGCAGCTTTAGGCTAGCGGGAGAGGGCACGCAGTATTTT.

The CDR3 bases are TGTGCCAGCAGCTACAGGGAGTCAGACTATGGCTACACCTTC. This gives the protein CASSYRESDYGYTF. The genes are TRBV11-2 and TRBJ1-2; perhaps TRBD1 as D (6 bases). This CDR3 spans 14 amino acids. V shed 4 bases and J shed 3 bases, with 12 bases lying between them. CDR1 is SGHAT, CDR2 FQNNGV, per germline. The full variable domain, its missing parts supplied by reference TRBV11-2 and TRBJ1-2, is EAGVAQSPRYKIIEKRQSVAFWCNPISGHATLYWYQQILGQGPKLLIQFQNNGVVDDSQLPKDRFSAERLKGVDSTLKIQPAKLEDSAVYLCASSYRESDYGYTFGSGTRLTVV.

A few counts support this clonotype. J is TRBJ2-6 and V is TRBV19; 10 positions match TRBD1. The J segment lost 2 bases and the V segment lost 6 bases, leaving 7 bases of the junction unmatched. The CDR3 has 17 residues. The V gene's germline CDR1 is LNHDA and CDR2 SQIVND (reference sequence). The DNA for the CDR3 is TGTGCCAGTAGGCCCGGGACAGGGGACCCTGGGGCCAACGTCCTGACTTTC. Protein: CASRPGTGDPGANVLTF.